This paragraph reports one T cell receptor (beta chain). The data belong to a study of PD-1 blockade in classical Hodgkin lymphoma. This table comes from immunoSEQ multiplex PCR, and its TCRdb copy is limited to in-frame clones, with some not included. The sample consists of around 20,000 clones, roughly 71% of them appearing once. Time point given: cycle 4 day 1 (C4D1), after about 6 weeks of nivolumab. All trial patients relapsed after autologous stem cell transplantation. Germline V gene sequence: CDR1 KGHSH, CDR2 LQKENI. The CDR3 totals 13 residues. The V end was cut by 2 bases, the J end by 4 bases, with 8 bases between.

The input for sequencing was peripheral blood mononuclear cells (PBMCs), taken before the fourth cycle of nivolumab. V usage is TRBV18 and J usage is TRBJ2-5; D is uncertain. The origin of this receptor is a human donor with classical Hodgkin lymphoma. CDR3 DNA: TGTGCCAGCTCACCAGCCCGAGTAGAGACCCAGTACTTC. This codes for CASSPARVETQYF.